This T cell receptor beta chain is drawn from a study of T-cell reconstitution after alpha-beta-depleted transplantation in children. A few counts support this clonotype. The junction departs from germline at one end; a sequencing error may be responsible. This CDR3 is built from 16 residues. A TCRbeta library incorporating unique molecular identifiers was prepared. TCRdb fed the PCR reads into MiXCR, producing one record per CDR3 protein. The sample includes about 500,000 distinct CDR3 sequences, about 33% of them seen just once. V is TRBV12-3 or TRBV12-4 and J is TRBJ2-1; TRBD2 matches at 7 bases. This specimen consisted of PBMCs from the stem cell graft donor, obtained from the stem cell graft. The origin of this receptor is a human donor who donated a stem cell graft to a child with aplastic anemia. In DNA form, the CDR3 reads TGTGCCAGCAGCTTAGCGGGCGCACTGGGCTACAATGAGCAGTTCTTC. Translation gives CASSLAGALGYNEQFF.